Shown below are 27 T cell receptor beta chains from a single sample sequenced in a study of T cell responses to AZD1222 COVID-19 vaccine. Produced via immunoSEQ multiplex PCR; TCRdb's table is partial and in-frame only. The sample contains 100,000 to 130,000 clones, about 86% of which appear only once. The sample in question was peripheral blood, obtained on day 0 of AZD1222 vaccination. The receptors were sampled from an adult in good health.

The chain uses TRBV5-1 and TRBJ2-2; TRBD2 might be the D (5 bases). Germline V lookup: CDR1 SGHRS, CDR2 YFSETQ. V was pared by 6 bases and J by 4 bases, with 13 bases between. The CDR3 extends over 14 amino acids. CDR3 loop: CASNSASSTGELFF. The CDR3, as DNA: TGCGCCAGCAACTCCGCTAGCAGCACCGGGGAGCTGTTTTTT.

This chain links TRBV6-5 with TRBJ1-2; the D gene is possibly TRBD1 (5 bases). The CDR3 totals 15 residues. The V and J ends lost 2 bases and 1 base respectively, with 11 bases between them. CDR1 and CDR2 (germline): MNHEY, SVGAGI. CDR3 residues: CASSYVAGSNYGYTF. DNA of the CDR3: TGTGCCAGCAGTTACGTCGCAGGGAGTAACTATGGCTACACCTTC.

V gene TRBV18 combines with J gene TRBJ2-5; D may be TRBD2 (5 bases). Germline V CDR1 and CDR2: KGHSH, LQKENI. This CDR3 is 13 amino acids long. V lost 8 bases, J lost 5 bases, and 15 bases lay in between. CDR3 amino acids: CASRGQAGETQYF. DNA for the CDR3: TGTGCCAGCCGAGGGCAGGCTGGGGAGACCCAGTACTTC.

The V gene is TRBV7-2, the J gene TRBJ2-1, with D unresolved. There are 14 residues in the CDR3. Trimming stripped 5 bases from V and 7 bases from J, with 15 bases between. The germline CDR1 and CDR2 sequences are SGHTA and FQGNSA. In DNA, the CDR3 is TGTGCCAGCAGCCCGAGTACCAGTCATAATGAGCAGTTCTTC. Protein product: CASSPSTSHNEQFF.

The chain couples TRBV25-1 to TRBJ1-3; D remains unclear. This CDR3 contains 15 residues. Trimming stripped 3 bases from V and 0 bases from J, with 9 bases between. CDR1 and CDR2 (germline): MGHDK, SYGVNS. CDR3: CASSEGRTSGNTIYF. CDR3 in DNA: TGTGCCAGCAGTGAGGGCAGGACCTCTGGAAACACCATATATTTT.

This chain joins TRBV7-9 and TRBJ1-4; TRBD1 might be the D (5 bases). The V end lost 3 bases, the J end lost 8 bases, and 19 bases lay between the germline ends. Germline V lookup: CDR1 SEHNR, CDR2 FQNEAQ (reference sequence). This CDR3 is built from 16 residues. The CDR3: CASSFSGGQYGEKLFF. CDR3 DNA: TGTGCCAGCAGCTTTTCCGGGGGTCAGTATGGGGAAAAACTGTTTTTT.

V is TRBV6-5 and J is TRBJ1-1; tentative D call: TRBD1 (5 bases). The CDR3 loop spans 13 amino acids. The V gene lost 8 bases and the J gene lost 10 bases, with 20 bases spanning the gap. Per the germline V gene, CDR1 is MNHEY and CDR2 is SVGAGI. CDR3: CASGLMLGRGAFF. The CDR3 DNA reads TGTGCCAGCGGATTAATGTTGGGGAGGGGAGCTTTCTTT.

The chain links TRBV6-5 to TRBJ1-5; D perhaps matches TRBD1 (5 bases). There are 13 residues in the CDR3. The V gene's germline CDR1 is MNHEY and CDR2 SVGAGI. V gave up 6 bases and J gave up 0 bases, with 6 bases separating them. CDR3 DNA: TGTGCCAGCAGACAGGCTAGCAATCAGCCCCAGCATTTT. This encodes CASRQASNQPQHF.

The CDR3 loop reads CASSPLGGGRQPQHF. CDR3 nucleotide sequence: TGTGCCAGCTCACCACTTGGCGGGGGTAGGCAGCCCCAGCATTTT. The chain recombines TRBV18 with TRBJ1-5, with D possibly being TRBD1 (5 bases). Per germline, CDR1 KGHSH and CDR2 LQKENI. V was cut by 1 base and J by 7 bases, with 14 bases left in between. The length of the CDR3 is 15 residues.

The chain uses TRBV7-3 and TRBJ2-6; TRBD1 is a possible D gene (6 bases). V lost 5 bases and J 0 bases, leaving 14 bases between the germline ends. The V gene's germline CDR1 is SGHTA and CDR2 FQGTGA. This CDR3 is 17 amino acids long. This CDR3 reads CASSPDRWGSGANVLTF. CDR3 DNA: TGTGCCAGCAGCCCCGACAGGTGGGGCTCTGGGGCCAACGTCCTGACTTTC.

The chain is built from TRBV19 and TRBJ1-4, with 9 nucleotides matching TRBD1. Germline assignment: CDR1 LNHDA and CDR2 SQIVND (reference sequence). The CDR3 sequence is 14 residues long. The junction had 6 bases not matched to a gene; V was cut back by 6 bases and J by 7 bases. CDR3 DNA: TGTGCCAGTAGGACGGACAGGGGCGCTGAAAAACTGTTTTTT. It encodes CASRTDRGAEKLFF.

The rearrangement uses TRBV6-5 and TRBJ1-2, with D possibly TRBD1 on 5 matching bases. Deletions cut 0 bases from V and 7 bases from J, with 12 bases between. This CDR3 region has 14 residues. Germline V gene sequence: CDR1 MNHEY, CDR2 SVGAGI. This CDR3 is CASSYSSGGSGYTF. In nucleotides, the CDR3 is TGTGCCAGCAGTTACTCGAGTGGGGGGTCTGGCTACACCTTC.

The J gene is TRBJ2-3, the V gene TRBV27; no definite D call. The length of the CDR3 is 14 residues. V lost 6 bases, J lost 1 base, and 11 bases lay in between. In germline, CDR1 is MNHEY, CDR2 SMNVEV (reference sequence). CDR3 in amino acids: CASRVMSGTDTQYF. For the CDR3, the DNA is TGTGCCAGCAGAGTGATGTCTGGCACAGATACGCAGTATTTT.

The chain carries TRBV2 and TRBJ2-3, with D tentatively TRBD2 (5 bases). The CDR3 length is 14 residues. Germline V CDR1 and CDR2: SNHLY, FYNNEI. Trimming shortened V by 5 bases and J by 4 bases, and 13 bases separated the two germline ends. The CDR3 loop is CASSLLAGADTQYF. The CDR3 DNA follows: TGTGCCAGCAGTCTTCTAGCCGGGGCAGATACGCAGTATTTT.

This rearrangement joins TRBV5-4 to TRBJ2-7; D call uncertain. The V gene's germline CDR1 is SGHNT and CDR2 YYREEE (reference sequence). The CDR3 runs to 14 residues. V was pared by 0 bases and J by 3 bases, with 10 bases between. The DNA for the CDR3 is TGTGCCAGCAGCTTGGACCAAGGGCACTACGAGCAGTACTTC. Translated: CASSLDQGHYEQYF.

The chain joins TRBV5-1 to TRBJ2-7; 8 bases line up with TRBD1. There are 14 residues in the CDR3. V dropped 4 bases and J dropped 2; count of bases not matched to a gene: 5. Germline values: CDR1 SGHRS, CDR2 YFSETQ. The CDR3 loop reads CASSTGQDPYEQYF. The CDR3, as DNA: TGCGCCAGCAGCACGGGACAGGACCCCTACGAGCAGTACTTC.

V is TRBV27 and J is TRBJ1-1; D unresolved. The V gene lost 6 bases and the J gene lost 3 bases, with 17 bases spanning the gap. The CDR3 is made up of 15 amino acids. CDR1 is MNHEY and CDR2 is SMNVEV in the germline V gene (reference sequence). This CDR3 is CASRRPLELDTEAFF. For the CDR3, the DNA is TGTGCCAGCAGGAGGCCCCTCGAGTTAGACACTGAAGCTTTCTTT.

This sequence joins TRBV15 and TRBJ1-3; a possible D gene is TRBD1 (6 bases). Germline CDR1 LNHNV, CDR2 YYDKDF (reference sequence). V lost 0 bases and J lost 4, with 10 bases in between. The CDR3 totals 15 residues. CDR3 nucleotide sequence: TGTGCCACCAGCAGAGATACAGGGAGAGGAAACACCATATATTTT. Protein sequence: CATSRDTGRGNTIYF.

This clone has a handful of counts. The V and J genes are TRBV19 and TRBJ1-2, with unresolved D. From germline, CDR1 is LNHDA and CDR2 SQIVND (reference sequence). This CDR3 contains 16 residues. Trimming took 9 bases from V and 7 from J, leaving 27 bases between them. CDR3 bases: TGTGCCAGCACCCGGACGATCGGGGTCGTCGGTTCTGGCTACACCTTC. It specifies CASTRTIGVVGSGYTF.

V and J are TRBV5-1 and TRBJ2-5; 9 bases are shared with TRBD1. Losses at the gene ends were 1 base for V and 3 bases for J; bases not matched to a gene: 4. Germline CDR1 SGHRS, CDR2 YFSETQ. The CDR3 covers 15 residues. CDR3 in DNA: TGCGCCAGCAGCTTGCCGGGACAGGGAAAAGAGACCCAGTACTTC. It translates to CASSLPGQGKETQYF.

The sample holds one count of this clone. J is TRBJ2-1 and V is TRBV3-1 (or the pseudogene TRBV3-2), with D tentatively TRBD1 or TRBD2 (5 bases each). The CDR3 length is 17 residues. The V gene lost 4 bases and the J gene lost 3 bases, with 19 bases spanning the gap. CDR1 is LGHDT, CDR2 YNNKEL, per germline (reference sequence). CDR3 nucleotide sequence: TGTGCCAGCAGCCGAAGGAAGGGGAGACAGTACTACAATGAGCAGTTCTTC. Its protein product is CASSRRKGRQYYNEQFF.

The rearrangement links TRBV2 to TRBJ1-2, with 9 bases identical to TRBD1. After removal of 7 bases from V and 3 bases from J, the junction contained 9 bases not matched to a gene. This CDR3 is 15 amino acids long. Germline values: CDR1 SNHLY, CDR2 FYNNEI. The CDR3 protein is CASTSGTGLHYGYTF. The CDR3 DNA reads as TGTGCCAGCACCTCCGGGACAGGGCTCCACTATGGCTACACCTTC.

V is TRBV7-2 and J is TRBJ1-1, with a possible D match to TRBD1 (5 bases). The CDR3 spans 13 residues. With 2 bases removed from V and 5 bases from J, the gap between germline ends came to 9 bases. CDR1 is SGHTA, CDR2 FQGNSA, per germline. The CDR3 DNA is TGTGCCAGCAGCTTACAGGGAAGTACTGAAGCTTTCTTT. It encodes CASSLQGSTEAFF.

This chain connects TRBV15 to TRBJ2-3; 8 positions agree with TRBD2. Germline CDR1 is LNHNV and CDR2 is YYDKDF (reference sequence). V gave up 0 bases and J gave up 1 base; unmatched junction bases: 24. The CDR3 has 23 residues. The CDR3 sequence: CATSRDDLGRGGRLRGGTDTQYF. CDR3 sequence (DNA): TGTGCCACCAGCAGAGACGATTTGGGACGGGGGGGCCGTCTTCGCGGTGGCACAGATACGCAGTATTTT.

This clone has a handful of counts. The gene calls are TRBV7-2 and TRBJ1-5; D remains unclear. Germline CDR1 reads SGHTA; CDR2 reads FQGNSA. Trimming left V 3 bases short and J 5 bases short, with 8 bases between. The CDR3 spans 13 residues. Here the CDR3 reads CASSLNIDQPQHF. CDR3 DNA: TGTGCCAGCAGCTTGAACATCGATCAGCCCCAGCATTTT.

The chain couples TRBV28 to TRBJ1-3, with D unclear. Germline values: CDR1 MDHEN, CDR2 SYDVKM. CDR3 length equals 14 residues. V was pared by 6 bases and J by 0 bases, with 9 bases between. The CDR3 protein is CASSRLRSGNTIYF. The CDR3 nucleotides are TGTGCCAGCAGCCGTCTCCGCTCTGGAAACACCATATATTTT.

The rearrangement uses TRBV6-1 and TRBJ1-6; D not certain. Trimming removed 3 bases at V and 10 bases at J, with 10 bases between. CDR1 and CDR2 from the germline V gene are MNHNS and SASEGT. The CDR3 covers 13 residues. CDR3 sequence reads: CASSDRVISPLHF. The CDR3 DNA reads TGTGCCAGCAGTGATCGGGTTATATCACCCCTCCACTTT.